This TCR beta chain is from a study of OX40 agonist ivuxolimab in advanced cancers. Study in general: A history of anti-PD-1, anti-PD-L1 or anti-CTLA-4 therapy was acceptable, and over 30% had some.

Clones were sequenced by immunoSEQ multiplex PCR, and TCRdb holds only the in-frame ones, with some missing. The profile shows approximately 62,000 clones, about 92% of them singletons. Exclusion applied to patients with autoimmune disease history or systemic immunosuppression. J was trimmed by 2 bases and V by 3 bases; bases with no gene match: 5. Germline assignment: CDR1 LGHNT and CDR2 FRNRAP. The length of the CDR3 is 15 residues. As for this clone: Its antigen is unidentified.

Study observations and caveats: CD4+ T cells averaged fewer expanded clones than CD8+ T cells. Circulating CD4+ and CD8+ T cells showed clonal expansion by week 6 at 0.1 to 3.0 mg/kg.

The chain employs TRBV12-5 and TRBJ2-5; TRBD2 aligns across 8 bases. Sequenced here: CD4+ or CD8+ T cells sorted from blood, sampled in a trial of the OX40 agonist ivuxolimab. This receptor was obtained from an adult with an advanced solid tumor such as melanoma, head and neck, liver or kidney cancer. As DNA, the CDR3 is TGTGCTAGTGGTTTCGGGGGGGGAGGGCAAGAGACCCAGTACTTC. This codes for CASGFGGGGQETQYF.